This T cell receptor (beta chain) came from a study of T cell repertoires in aging, cancer and after chemotherapy. The template was genomic DNA from peripheral blood, not RNA. This clonotype was recorded a few times. Multiplex touch-down PCR with TRB-A/B primers amplified rearranged V-D-J TRB sequences. One entry per CDR3 protein results from TCRdb running MiXCR on the multiplex PCR reads. This sample carries approximately 780 distinct CDR3 sequences, less than 25% of them seen once, and the ten largest clones take under 45%. CDR1 and CDR2 (germline): DFQATT, SNEGSKA (reference sequence). Trimming shortened V by 5 bases and J by 4 bases, and 17 bases separated the two germline ends. The CDR3 loop spans 14 amino acids.

Source material: blood. The receptor was derived from a human donor with a blood cancer. The chain recombines TRBV20-1 with TRBJ1-2; D is possibly TRBD1 (6 bases). CDR3 amino acids: CSAWRTALVYGYTF. In DNA form, the CDR3 reads TGCAGTGCTTGGAGGACAGCCCTTGTCTATGGCTACACCTTC.